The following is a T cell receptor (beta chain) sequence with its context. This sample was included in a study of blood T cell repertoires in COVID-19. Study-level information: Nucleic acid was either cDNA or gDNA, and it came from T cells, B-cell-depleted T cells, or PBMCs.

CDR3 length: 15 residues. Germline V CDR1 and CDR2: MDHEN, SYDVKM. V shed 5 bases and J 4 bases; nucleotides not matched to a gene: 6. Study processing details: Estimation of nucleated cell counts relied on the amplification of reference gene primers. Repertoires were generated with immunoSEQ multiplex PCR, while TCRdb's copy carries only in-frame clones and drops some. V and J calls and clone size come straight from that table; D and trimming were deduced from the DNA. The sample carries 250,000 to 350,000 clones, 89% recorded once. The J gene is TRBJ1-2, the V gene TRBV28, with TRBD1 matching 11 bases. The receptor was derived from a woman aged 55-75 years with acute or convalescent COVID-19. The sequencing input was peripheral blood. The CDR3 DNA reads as TGTGCCAGCAGTAAAGGGACAGGGGGTGTCTATGGCTACACCTTC. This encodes CASSKGTGGVYGYTF.